Listed below are T cell receptor beta chains from one sample, sequenced in a study of Ad26.COV2.S vaccination and SARS-CoV-2 variants. Repertoires were generated with immunoSEQ multiplex PCR, while TCRdb's copy carries only in-frame clones and drops some. Among 350,000 to 500,000 clones listed, roughly 87% were seen once. The material sequenced was peripheral blood, taken in a trial of Ad26.COV2.S vaccine versus placebo. The receptors originated from a person between 18 and 60 years old who received the Ad26.COV2.S COVID-19 vaccine or a placebo. CDR3s include the opening cysteine and the closing phenylalanine or tryptophan. A D gene is named only where the DNA matches it firmly. Clone size is stated in some rows and not others, as once, few, many or a class when expanded.

v_gene,abundance,d_gene,j_gene,CDR3aa,CDR3nt
TRBV4-3,NA,NA,TRBJ1-3,CASSQDSAGVGNTIYF,TGCGCCAGCAGCCAAGATAGTGCAGGGGTTGGAAACACCATATATTTT
TRBV28,NA,NA,TRBJ2-2,CASSFPGLNTGELFF,TGTGCCAGCAGTTTTCCCGGCCTGAACACCGGGGAGCTGTTTTTT
TRBV7-5,NA,NA,TRBJ2-3,CARSLSGAGPGTDTQYF,TGTGCCAGAAGCCTATCCGGGGCGGGTCCCGGAACAGATACGCAGTATTTT
TRBV9,NA,TRBD1,TRBJ1-2,CASSVDLLGQDAYTF,TGTGCCAGCAGCGTAGATCTGCTGGGACAGGACGCATACACCTTC
TRBV25-1,NA,TRBD1,TRBJ1-2,CASSGHRDRGIYGYTF,TGTGCCAGCAGTGGCCACCGGGACAGGGGTATCTATGGCTACACCTTC
TRBV4-1,few,NA,TRBJ2-1,CASSQLTPGPSRSYNEQFF,TGCGCCAGCAGCCAACTGACCCCTGGACCGTCCCGTTCCTACAATGAGCAGTTCTTC
TRBV4-1,NA,NA,TRBJ1-5,CASSLRLGGTNQPQHF,TGCGCCAGCAGCCTTCGGTTAGGTGGGACCAATCAGCCCCAGCATTTT
TRBV7-2,many,NA,TRBJ1-5,CASSMNSNQPQHF,TGTGCCAGCAGCATGAATAGCAATCAGCCCCAGCATTTT
TRBV2,NA,NA,TRBJ2-7,CASSEGNSRTYEQYF,TGTGCCAGCAGTGAAGGGAACAGCCGGACCTACGAGCAGTACTTC
TRBV11-2,NA,TRBD2,TRBJ2-1,CASSLGPLAGAYNEQFF,TGTGCCAGCAGCTTAGGACCCCTAGCGGGAGCCTACAATGAGCAGTTCTTC
TRBV10-3,NA,NA,TRBJ2-3,CAISDQGWGDTQYF,TGTGCCATCAGTGACCAAGGTTGGGGAGATACGCAGTATTTT
TRBV18,NA,NA,TRBJ1-6,CASSPGSTVGANNSPLHF,TGTGCCAGCTCACCAGGGTCAACAGTCGGCGCCAATAATTCACCCCTCCACTTT
TRBV19,once,NA,TRBJ1-5,CASSMRTAPQHF,TGTGCCAGTAGTATGCGGACTGCGCCCCAGCATTTT
TRBV6-5,few,NA,TRBJ2-1,CASKTQGPYSNEQFF,TGTGCCAGCAAGACCCAGGGGCCCTATTCCAATGAGCAGTTCTTC
TRBV7-2,NA,TRBD1,TRBJ2-7,CASSLGQYSYEQYF,TGTGCCAGCAGCCTGGGACAGTACTCCTACGAGCAGTACTTC
TRBV9,NA,NA,TRBJ1-2,CASNSPARSYGYTF,TGTGCCAGCAACTCTCCGGCGAGGTCCTATGGCTACACCTTC
TRBV4-3,NA,NA,TRBJ1-6,CASSQDQGRAGLDNSPLHF,TGCGCCAGCAGCCAAGATCAGGGGCGGGCAGGGTTGGATAATTCACCCCTCCACTTT
TRBV5-8,NA,TRBD2,TRBJ2-5,CASSLERGGHETQYF,TGTGCCAGCAGCTTGGAGCGGGGGGGCCATGAGACCCAGTACTTC
TRBV6-2/TRBV6-3,NA,NA,TRBJ2-7,CASSYLLNGQTYEQYF,TGTGCCAGCAGTTACCTGCTAAATGGACAGACCTACGAGCAGTACTTC
TRBV28,NA,NA,TRBJ1-1,CASSLQQLEAEAFF,TGTGCCAGCAGTCTACAACAGTTGGAGGCTGAAGCTTTCTTT
TRBV29-1,NA,NA,TRBJ2-5,CSVARAPLIHF,TGCAGCGTCGCCAGGGCCCCCCTCATCCACTTC
TRBV10-3,NA,TRBD1,TRBJ2-5,CAISDRAGTAQETQYF,TGTGCCATCAGTGATCGCGCCGGGACAGCACAAGAGACCCAGTACTTC
TRBV30,NA,NA,TRBJ1-5,CAWSVSRNQPQHF,TGTGCCTGGAGTGTATCCAGGAATCAGCCCCAGCATTTT
TRBV10-3,NA,NA,TRBJ1-1,CAISESFYEGTEAFF,TGTGCCATCAGTGAGTCTTTCTACGAGGGCACTGAAGCTTTCTTT
TRBV18,NA,NA,TRBJ2-2,CASSRSLPTNTGELFF,TGTGCCAGCTCACGAAGCCTACCTACGAACACCGGGGAGCTGTTTTTT
TRBV7-9,NA,NA,TRBJ1-5,CASSLHGSNQPQHF,TGTGCCAGCAGCTTACACGGTAGCAATCAGCCCCAGCATTTT
TRBV7-2,NA,NA,TRBJ2-6,CASSQKRALGANVLTF,TGTGCCAGCAGCCAAAAAAGGGCGTTGGGGGCCAACGTCCTGACTTTC
TRBV9,few,NA,TRBJ1-2,CASSGRMTGYTF,TGTGCCAGCAGCGGGCGAATGACGGGCTACACCTTC
TRBV24-1,NA,NA,TRBJ1-2,CATSDLTEGTYGYTF,TGTGCCACCAGTGATTTGACGGAGGGGACCTATGGCTACACCTTC
TRBV3-1/TRBV3-2,NA,TRBD1,TRBJ1-2,CASSQDRTGWGANYGYTF,TGTGCCAGCAGCCAAGATCGGACAGGGTGGGGAGCTAACTATGGCTACACCTTC
TRBV2,NA,NA,TRBJ1-2,CASSEQGTNYGYTF,TGTGCCAGCAGTGAACAGGGGACTAACTATGGCTACACCTTC
TRBV7-8,NA,NA,TRBJ2-7,CASSWTEYYEQYF,TGTGCCAGCAGCTGGACAGAATACTACGAGCAGTACTTC
TRBV2,NA,NA,TRBJ2-3,CASRAVGDTQYF,TGTGCCAGCCGGGCCGTCGGAGATACGCAGTATTTT
TRBV15,NA,TRBD1,TRBJ2-3,CATSRDDSWDRATQYF,TGTGCCACCAGCAGGGACGATTCGTGGGACAGAGCTACGCAGTATTTT
TRBV2,NA,NA,TRBJ2-2,CASSEWGGFTFGELFF,TGTGCCAGCAGTGAATGGGGTGGGTTTACGTTCGGGGAGCTGTTTTTT
TRBV5-1,NA,NA,TRBJ2-5,CASRVQETQYF,TGCGCCAGCAGGGTCCAGGAGACCCAGTACTTC
TRBV6-6,NA,TRBD2,TRBJ2-1,CASSLYSRGDNEQFF,TGTGCCAGCAGTTTATATAGTCGGGGGGACAATGAGCAGTTCTTC
TRBV6-4,NA,TRBD1,TRBJ2-2,CASRRTGFTGELFF,TGTGCCAGCAGACGGACAGGGTTTACCGGGGAGCTGTTTTTT
TRBV18,NA,NA,TRBJ2-1,CASSPPGLNEQFF,TGTGCCAGCTCACCACCAGGGCTCAATGAGCAGTTCTTC
TRBV14,NA,NA,TRBJ1-2,CASSQDRRGIYGYTF,TGTGCCAGCAGCCAAGATAGGAGGGGCATCTATGGCTACACCTTC
TRBV28,NA,NA,TRBJ1-1,CASRPTGNTEAFF,TGTGCCAGCAGGCCGACGGGGAACACTGAAGCTTTCTTT
TRBV28,once,NA,TRBJ2-1,CASSLIGSKQFF,TGTGCCAGCAGTTTAATTGGATCGAAGCAGTTCTTC
TRBV19,NA,NA,TRBJ1-6,CASSITSPNSPLHF,TGTGCCAGTAGTATCACGAGTCCAAATTCACCCCTCCACTTT
TRBV5-6,NA,NA,TRBJ1-1,CASRRDSNEAFF,TGTGCCAGCAGACGCGACAGCAATGAAGCTTTCTTT
TRBV7-2,NA,NA,TRBJ2-7,CASRRDRLPPYEQYF,TGTGCCAGCAGGAGAGACAGGTTGCCTCCCTACGAGCAGTACTTC
TRBV7-2,NA,NA,TRBJ1-2,CASSLQTGVGYTF,TGTGCCAGCAGCCTTCAGACCGGAGTAGGCTACACCTTC
TRBV19,NA,NA,TRBJ2-1,CASSIGTGNNEQFF,TGTGCCAGTAGTATCGGCACGGGTAACAATGAGCAGTTCTTC
TRBV7-2,once,NA,TRBJ2-7,CASSLAGPSSYEQYF,TGTGCCAGCAGCTTAGCGGGCCCAAGCTCCTACGAGCAGTACTTC
TRBV7-2,once,NA,TRBJ1-2,CASSQLQGEDGYTF,TGTGCCAGCAGCCAACTCCAGGGTGAGGATGGCTACACCTTC
TRBV18,NA,NA,TRBJ2-2,CASSPTGELFF,TGTGCCAGCTCACCAACCGGGGAGCTGTTTTTT
TRBV6-5,NA,NA,TRBJ2-1,CASSYSPARWGEQFF,TGTGCCAGCAGTTACTCCCCGGCCAGGTGGGGTGAGCAGTTCTTC
TRBV5-1,NA,NA,TRBJ2-7,CASSFFRDGGYEQYF,TGCGCCAGCAGCTTCTTCCGGGACGGTGGCTACGAGCAGTACTTC
TRBV14,NA,NA,TRBJ1-6,CASSQANRSHSPLHF,TGTGCCAGCAGCCAAGCTAACCGATCCCATTCACCCCTCCACTTT